This record concerns one T cell receptor beta chain sequence. This clonotype was seen only a few times. This receptor's antigen is unknown. No base quality information exists; no much larger clone differs at one position. The CDR3 holds 13 amino acids from the cysteine to the phenylalanine. Kept here is only the CDR3 DNA, which spans 39 bases and is read in frame from base 1. From a lookup of the germline V gene, CDR1 and CDR2 are KGHSH and LQKENI. The germline ends are 7 bases apart after V is trimmed by 0 bases and J by 7 bases. This entry is derived from a study of molecular identifiers for immune sequencing clone quantification (dated by TCRdb to the late 2010s). Study-wide context: For a replicate experiment, RNA from roughly 18,000 or 92,000 naive CD8 T cells was divided into five aliquots, of which four were sequenced. CD8 T cells were used in a methods study to benchmark molecular-identifier clustering-based TCR repertoire sequencing (MIDCIRS) and TCR RNA copy counting.

Libraries of naive CD8 T cells were built from anywhere between roughly 17,000 and 1,000,000 sorted cells, with 10%, 30% or 50% of the purified RNA used. Naive CD8 T cells were FACS-sorted as CD8+CD4-CCR7+CD45RA+ on a BD FACSAria II into RLT Plus buffer. To test detection sensitivity, Jurkat RNA equivalent to approximately ten TCR copies was spiked into samples of roughly 18,000-1,000,000 naive CD8 T cells. Enrichment of CD8 T cells was done with RosetteSep CD8+ T Cell Enrichment Cocktail plus Ficoll-Paque, and ACK red cell lysis came afterward. Receptor amplification or capture employed PCR. Sequencing used an Illumina HiSeq 4000. Bulk TCR libraries were made following a previously described method, with the TCR primers given in Table S5. Total RNA was purified with the Qiagen AllPrep DNA/RNA kit. Before any analysis, reads coming from multiple sequencing runs of the same library were combined into one pool. Per the authors' processing: Only reads with exact TCR constant sequence were kept, trimmed to 150 nt, and grouped by their 12-nt molecular barcodes. Reads within each barcode group were sub-clustered using a 15% Levenshtein threshold, and quality-weighted consensus sequences were constructed for each RNA molecule. Non-functional sequences were discarded, and so were lower-count sequences lying one edit away from another sequence. On the basis of fitting two negative binomial distributions, barcode sub-clusters with fewer than 20% of the maximum read count were discarded. In-frame beta chains were kept once TCRdb had trimmed the public reads at Q25 with fastp and called clones with MiXCR. CDR3 protein duplicates are merged, each entry listing the most common genes and DNA. For this entry, the V and J calls and clone size follow TCRdb and not the study's own pipeline. This sample comprises about 640,000 distinct CDR3 sequences, around 20% of them detected only once. The ten largest make up 0.85% of the sample.

Study-level results and caveats: About three recovered TCR RNA copies per cell were obtained by modeling, versus approximately 9 by digital PCR, implying a capture efficiency of 25% to 30%. Naive libraries contained spiked-in Jurkat TCR RNA (10 copies' worth), which is not part of the donor repertoire. In CMV-specific effector cells, clones with more than 20 RNA copies accounted for over 98% of molecules, whereas in naive cells such clones accounted for under 1%. Identical TCR molecules sharing a barcode could cause highly expanded clone sizes to be underestimated. When barcode sub-clustering was not used, chimeric consensus sequences inflated TCR diversity, with chimeras reaching as high as 47%. A single cell's worth of spiked-in Jurkat TCR RNA was reported detectable even among about a million naive CD8 T cells.

Input material: naive CD8+ T cells from blood, with Jurkat cell RNA spiked in. This specimen's cell subset or site label, interpreted: FACS-sorted CD8+CD4-CCR7+CD45RA+ naive T cells. Recombination linked TRBV18 to TRBJ2-1, with the D gene call left open. This clonotype was obtained from a human donor in good health. Some libraries in this study had Jurkat cell RNA spiked in. The CDR3 region reads CASSPPWYNEQFF. DNA sequence: TGTGCCAGCTCACCACCGTGGTATAATGAGCAGTTCTTC.